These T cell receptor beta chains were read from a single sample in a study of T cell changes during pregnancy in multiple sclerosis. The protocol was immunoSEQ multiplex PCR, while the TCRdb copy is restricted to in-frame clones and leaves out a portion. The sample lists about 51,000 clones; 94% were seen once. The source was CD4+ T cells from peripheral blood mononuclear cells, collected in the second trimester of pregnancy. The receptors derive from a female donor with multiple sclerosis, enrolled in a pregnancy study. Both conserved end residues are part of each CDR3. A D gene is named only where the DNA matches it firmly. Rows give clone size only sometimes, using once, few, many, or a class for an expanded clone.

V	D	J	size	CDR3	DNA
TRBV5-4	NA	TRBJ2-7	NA	CASSLVQGPYEQYF	TGTGCCAGCAGCTTGGTACAGGGCCCCTACGAGCAGTACTTC
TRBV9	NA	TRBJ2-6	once	CASSPQGGSGANVLTF	TGTGCCAGCAGCCCCCAGGGGGGTTCTGGGGCCAACGTCCTGACTTTC
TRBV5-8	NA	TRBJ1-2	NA	CASSLVFGYTF	TGTGCCAGCAGCTTGGTCTTTGGCTACACCTTC
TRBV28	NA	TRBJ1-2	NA	CASSLGGRDYGYTF	TGTGCCAGCAGTTTAGGGGGCCGGGACTATGGCTACACCTTC
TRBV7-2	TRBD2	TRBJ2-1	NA	CASSLATSGRSYNEQFF	TGTGCCAGCAGCTTAGCGACTAGCGGACGCTCCTACAATGAGCAGTTCTTC
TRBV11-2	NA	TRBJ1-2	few	CASSSLQGMYGYTF	TGTGCCAGCAGCTCCCTCCAGGGGATGTACGGCTACACCTTC
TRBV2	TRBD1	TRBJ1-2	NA	CASSLSIGGVYGYTF	TGTGCCAGCAGTTTAAGTATAGGGGGCGTCTATGGCTACACCTTC
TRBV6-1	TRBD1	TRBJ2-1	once	CASSEGQGAQNEQFF	TGTGCCAGCAGTGAAGGCCAGGGGGCGCAAAATGAGCAGTTCTTC
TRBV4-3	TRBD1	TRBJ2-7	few	CASSQDWDRAYEQYF	TGCGCCAGCAGCCAAGATTGGGACAGGGCCTATGAGCAGTACTTC
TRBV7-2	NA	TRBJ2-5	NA	CASTPPEGTQYF	TGTGCCAGCACCCCTCCGGAGGGGACCCAGTACTTC
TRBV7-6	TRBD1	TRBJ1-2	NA	CASSLVSGTGAKTYGYTF	TGTGCCAGCAGCTTAGTGTCCGGGACAGGGGCGAAGACCTATGGCTACACCTTC
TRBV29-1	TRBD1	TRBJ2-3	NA	CSVAAGTGGGTDTQYF	TGCAGCGTTGCCGCCGGGACAGGGGGCGGCACAGATACGCAGTATTTT
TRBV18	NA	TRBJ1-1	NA	CASSPPTVVGTEAFF	TGTGCCAGCTCACCCCCTACAGTGGTTGGCACTGAAGCTTTCTTT
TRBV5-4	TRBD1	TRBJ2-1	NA	CASSAGQGGSYNEQFF	TGTGCCAGCAGCGCGGGACAGGGAGGCTCCTACAATGAGCAGTTCTTC
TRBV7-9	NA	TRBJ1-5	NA	CASSLFPRDRNQPQHF	TGTGCCAGCAGCTTATTCCCCAGGGATAGGAATCAGCCCCAGCATTTT
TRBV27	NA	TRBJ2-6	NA	CASSESRPGANVLTF	TGTGCCAGCAGTGAAAGCCGCCCTGGGGCCAACGTCCTGACTTTC
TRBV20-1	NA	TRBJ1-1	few	CSAVGRGLLVF	TGCAGTGCCGTGGGTAGGGGCCTTTTAGTCTTT
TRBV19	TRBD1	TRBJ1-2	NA	CASSQDRVRGYTF	TGTGCCAGTAGTCAAGACAGGGTGCGTGGCTACACCTTC
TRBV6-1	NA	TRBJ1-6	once	CASCLSRPDSPLHF	TGTGCCAGCTGCTTAAGCAGGCCAGATTCACCCCTCCACTTT
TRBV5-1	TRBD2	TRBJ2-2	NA	CASSLGVGLAGLRTGELFF	TGCGCCAGCAGCTTGGGAGTGGGACTAGCGGGTCTTCGCACCGGGGAGCTGTTTTTT
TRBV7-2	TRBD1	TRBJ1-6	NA	CASSLRVQGAGSPLHF	TGTGCCAGCAGCTTACGGGTACAGGGGGCAGGTTCACCCCTCCACTTT
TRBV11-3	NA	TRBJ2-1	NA	CASSLFPGSSSYNEQFF	TGTGCCAGCAGCTTATTCCCGGGGAGCAGCTCCTACAATGAGCAGTTCTTC
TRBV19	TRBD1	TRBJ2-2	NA	CASTLGQVNTGELFF	TGTGCCAGTACCCTGGGACAGGTCAACACCGGGGAGCTGTTTTTT
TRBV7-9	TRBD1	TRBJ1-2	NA	CASSPGQGNYGYTF	TGTGCCAGCAGCCCCGGACAGGGCAACTATGGCTACACCTTC
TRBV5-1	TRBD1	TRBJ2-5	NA	CASSGQVEGTQYF	TGCGCCAGCAGCGGACAGGTAGAAGGGACCCAGTACTTC